The sequence of this T cell receptor (beta chain) was determined in a study of glioma-infiltrating T cells. Findings of the study overall: Above-expected tissue-blood divergence occurred in all gliomas, most in low-grade ones. Very few CDR3 sequences were shared between tissue and blood.

A word on this clonotype: Its specificity is not known. A clone one base away is much larger, so this may be a read error.

CDR3 length equals 14 residues. The germline V gene has CDR1 MGHRA and CDR2 YSYEKL. Amplification of TCR alpha and beta CDR3 regions from RNA used iRepertoire nested multiplex PCR. TCRdb re-analysed the multiplex PCR reads in MiXCR, keeping a single row per CDR3 protein. Seen here are roughly 200,000 distinct CDR3 sequences, more than 30% observed once, and the top ten hold just over 20%. The sample comprised glioma tissue, nonneoplastic brain tissue, or PBMCs (not recorded which). This clonotype was sampled from a human donor with low-grade glioma or glioblastoma, undergoing nonglioma brain surgery, or in good health (not recorded which). V gene TRBV4-1 combines with J gene TRBJ2-7; D possibly matches TRBD1 or TRBD2 (5 bases each). The DNA for the CDR3 is TGCTCCAGCAGCCAAGAATCGGGACCCTACGAGCAGTACTTC. It is translated as CSSSQESGPYEQYF.